The 5 T cell receptor beta chains below all came from one sample that was sequenced in a study of beta chain features in type 1 diabetes. The study's findings and limits: In all four CD4+ subsets, TCRB CDR3 length was significantly, moderately reduced in type 1 diabetes.

The authors reverse transcribed all of the isolated RNA, so sequencing captured expressed TCRB transcripts. The assay was immunoSEQ multiplex PCR, and TCRdb's table has in-frame clones only and misses some. The table has hundreds of thousands of clones, 10% to 15% seen once. Their antigen targets remain unknown. The sequenced material came from naive CD4+ T cells from blood. The receptors were sampled from a man younger than 35 with type 1 diabetes.

Only a few counts were recorded for this clone. This chain uses TRBV20-1 with TRBJ1-1, with D uncertain. The ends were cut back, 3 bases at V and 1 base at J, with 3 bases in the middle. CDR1 is DFQATT and CDR2 is SNEGSKA in the germline V gene (reference sequence). The length of the CDR3 is 11 residues. DNA of the CDR3: TGCAGTGCTAGGTGGAACACTGAAGCTTTCTTT. Encoded protein: CSARWNTEAFF.

In this sample, this clone turned up a few times. DNA for the CDR3: TGTGCCAGCAGTGAAGACAGCTTTAACTATGGCTACACCTTC. It encodes CASSEDSFNYGYTF. The genes are TRBV2 and TRBJ1-2; no clear D gene. The CDR3 consists of 14 residues. Trimming left V 1 base short and J 1 base short, with 7 bases between. Looked up from germline, CDR1 is SNHLY and CDR2 is FYNNEI.

The chain links TRBV10-3 to TRBJ1-5; D unclear. Trimming took 3 bases from V and 5 from J, leaving 11 bases between them. In germline, CDR1 is ENHRY, CDR2 SYGVKD. This CDR3 comprises 14 residues. The CDR3 loop reads CAISEMTEHQPQHF. The CDR3 DNA sequence: TGTGCCATCAGTGAAATGACGGAACATCAGCCCCAGCATTTT.

Turning to this clone: Additional DNA sequences in this sample encode the identical CDR3. The chain combines TRBV5-4 with TRBJ2-3; 11 nucleotides match TRBD2. Germline CDR1 is SGHNT and CDR2 is YYREEE (reference sequence). The junction had 0 bases not matched to a gene; V was cut back by 0 bases and J by 3 bases. The CDR3 extends over 15 amino acids. CDR3 bases: TGTGCCAGCAGCTTGGGACTAGCGGGGACAGATACGCAGTATTTT. It yields the protein CASSLGLAGTDTQYF.

The sample holds a few counts of this clone. Other DNA sequences within the sample encode an identical CDR3. The chain links TRBV2 to TRBJ1-1; D is uncertain. Germline assignment: CDR1 SNHLY and CDR2 FYNNEI. This CDR3 has 13 residues. V lost 3 bases and J 1 base, leaving 6 bases between the germline ends. The CDR3 DNA follows: TGTGCCAGCAGTGAGGAGGGGAACACTGAAGCTTTCTTT. Translating gives CASSEEGNTEAFF.